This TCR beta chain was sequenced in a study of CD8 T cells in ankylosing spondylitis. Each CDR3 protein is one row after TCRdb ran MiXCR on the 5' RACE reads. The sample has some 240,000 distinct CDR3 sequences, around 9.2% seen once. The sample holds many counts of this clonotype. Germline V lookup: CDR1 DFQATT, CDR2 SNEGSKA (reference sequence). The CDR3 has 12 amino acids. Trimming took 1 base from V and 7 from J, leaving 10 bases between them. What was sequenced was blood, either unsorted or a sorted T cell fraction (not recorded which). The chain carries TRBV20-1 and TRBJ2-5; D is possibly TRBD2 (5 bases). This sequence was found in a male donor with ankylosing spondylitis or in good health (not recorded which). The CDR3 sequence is CSARGRWGTQYF. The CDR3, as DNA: TGCAGTGCTAGAGGGAGGTGGGGGACCCAGTACTTC.